This TCR beta chain was identified during a study of OX40 agonist ivuxolimab in advanced cancers. For the study at large: The patients got ivuxolimab, which is an agonistic anti-OX40 (CD134) antibody. Study-wide results and limits: Expanded peripheral T cell antigen specificity was not determined.

Germline values: CDR1 LNHNV, CDR2 YYDKDF (reference sequence). This CDR3 spans 18 amino acids. Trimming removed 3 bases from V and 5 bases from J; junction bases left unmatched: 17. Profiled with immunoSEQ multiplex PCR; TCRdb holds only in-frame clones, not every one. Among about 50,000 clones listed, roughly nine tenths were seen once. Baseline was the first blood sampling point, followed by cycle 4 day 1 and cycle 7 day 1. This clone was observed a few times. Its specificity is unknown. This chain links TRBV15 with TRBJ2-3, with 7 bases aligning to TRBD2. Sequenced material: CD4+ or CD8+ T cells sorted from blood, taken in a trial of the OX40 agonist ivuxolimab. This TCR came from an adult with an advanced solid tumor such as melanoma, head and neck, liver or kidney cancer. For the CDR3, the DNA is TGTGCCACCAGCAGGGAATACCCTAGCGGAACCGGGGGAGATACGCAGTATTTT. It translates to CATSREYPSGTGGDTQYF.